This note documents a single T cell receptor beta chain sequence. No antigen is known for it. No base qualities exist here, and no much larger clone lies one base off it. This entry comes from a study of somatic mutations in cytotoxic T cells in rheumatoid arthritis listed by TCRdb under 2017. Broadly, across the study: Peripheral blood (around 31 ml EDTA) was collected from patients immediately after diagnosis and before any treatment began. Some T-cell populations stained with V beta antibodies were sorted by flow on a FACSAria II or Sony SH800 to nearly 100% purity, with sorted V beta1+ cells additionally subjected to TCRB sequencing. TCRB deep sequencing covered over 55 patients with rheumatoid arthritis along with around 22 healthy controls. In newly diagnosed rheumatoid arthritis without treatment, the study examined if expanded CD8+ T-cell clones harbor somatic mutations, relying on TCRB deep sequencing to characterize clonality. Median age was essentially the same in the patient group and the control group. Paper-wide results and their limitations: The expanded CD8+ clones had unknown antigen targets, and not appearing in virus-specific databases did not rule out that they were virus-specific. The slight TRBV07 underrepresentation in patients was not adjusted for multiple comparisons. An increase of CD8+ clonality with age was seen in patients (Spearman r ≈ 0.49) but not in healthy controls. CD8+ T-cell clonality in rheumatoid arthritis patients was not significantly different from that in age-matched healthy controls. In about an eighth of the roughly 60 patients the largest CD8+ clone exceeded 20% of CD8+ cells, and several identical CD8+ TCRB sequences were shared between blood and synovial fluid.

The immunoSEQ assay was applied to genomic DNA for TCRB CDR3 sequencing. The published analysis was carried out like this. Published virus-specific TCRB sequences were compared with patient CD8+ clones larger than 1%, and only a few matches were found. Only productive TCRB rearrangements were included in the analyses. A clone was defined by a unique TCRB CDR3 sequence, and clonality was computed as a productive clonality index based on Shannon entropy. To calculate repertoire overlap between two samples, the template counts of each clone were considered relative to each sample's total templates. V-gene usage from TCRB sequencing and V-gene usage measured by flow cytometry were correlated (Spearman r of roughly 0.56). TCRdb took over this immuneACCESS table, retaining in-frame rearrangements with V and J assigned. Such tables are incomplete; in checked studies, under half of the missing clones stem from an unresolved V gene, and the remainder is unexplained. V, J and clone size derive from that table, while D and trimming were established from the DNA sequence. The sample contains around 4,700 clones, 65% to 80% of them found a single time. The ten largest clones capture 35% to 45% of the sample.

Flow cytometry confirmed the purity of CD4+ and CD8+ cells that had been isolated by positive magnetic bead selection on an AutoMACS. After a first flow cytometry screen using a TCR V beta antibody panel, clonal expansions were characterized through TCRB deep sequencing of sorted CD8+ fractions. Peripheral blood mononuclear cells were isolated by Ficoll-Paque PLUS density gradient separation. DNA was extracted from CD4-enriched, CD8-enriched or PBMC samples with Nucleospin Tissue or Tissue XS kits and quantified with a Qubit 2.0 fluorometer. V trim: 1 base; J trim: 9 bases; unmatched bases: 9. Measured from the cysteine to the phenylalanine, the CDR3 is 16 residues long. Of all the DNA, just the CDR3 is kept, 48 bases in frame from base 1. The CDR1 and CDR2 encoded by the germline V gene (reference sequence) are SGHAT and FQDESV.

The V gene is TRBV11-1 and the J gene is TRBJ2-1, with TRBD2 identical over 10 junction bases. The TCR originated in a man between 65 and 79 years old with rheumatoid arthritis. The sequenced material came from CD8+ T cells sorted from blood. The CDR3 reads CASSLVASGGGGEQFF. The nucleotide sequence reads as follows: TGTGCCAGCAGCTTAGTTGCTAGCGGGGGCGGGGGTGAGCAGTTCTTC.